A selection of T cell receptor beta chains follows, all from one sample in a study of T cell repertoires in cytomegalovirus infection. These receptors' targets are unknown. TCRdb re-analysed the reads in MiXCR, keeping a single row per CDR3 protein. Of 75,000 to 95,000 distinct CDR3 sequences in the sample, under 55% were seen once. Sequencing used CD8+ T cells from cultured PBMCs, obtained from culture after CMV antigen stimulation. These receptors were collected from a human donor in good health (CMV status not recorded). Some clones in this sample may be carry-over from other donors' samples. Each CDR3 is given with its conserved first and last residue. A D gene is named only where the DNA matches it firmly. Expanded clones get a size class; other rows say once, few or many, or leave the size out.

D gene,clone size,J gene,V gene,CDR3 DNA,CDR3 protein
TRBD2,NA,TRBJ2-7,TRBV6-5,TGTGCCAGCAGTTACGCTAGCGGCGACGTGCAGTACTTC,CASSYASGDVQYF
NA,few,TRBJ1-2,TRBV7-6,TGTGCCAGCAGCCCTCTCACAGAGGACGACTATGGCTACACCTTC,CASSPLTEDDYGYTF
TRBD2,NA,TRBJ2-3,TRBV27,TGTGCCAGCAGTCCGCTAGCGGGAGTGTCTGATACGCAGTATTTT,CASSPLAGVSDTQYF
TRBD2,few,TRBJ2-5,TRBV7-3,TGTGCCAGCAGCCCCGCGGGCGGGGGGCCGGAGACCCAGTACTTC,CASSPAGGGPETQYF
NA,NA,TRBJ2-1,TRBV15,TGTGCCACCAGCAGAGATCAGGCGGGAAGATCCTACAATGAGCAGTTCTTC,CATSRDQAGRSYNEQFF
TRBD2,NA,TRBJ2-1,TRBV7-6,TGTGCCAGCAGCCCCGCGGGGGGGGCCTACAATGAGCAGTTCTTC,CASSPAGGAYNEQFF
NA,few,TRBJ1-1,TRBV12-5,TGTGCTAGTGGTTCGGGGGGCACTGAAGCTTTCTTT,CASGSGGTEAFF
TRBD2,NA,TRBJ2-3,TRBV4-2,TGTGCCAGCAGCCCCCGACTAGCGGGGGGGTCGACAGATACGCAGTATTTT,CASSPRLAGGSTDTQYF
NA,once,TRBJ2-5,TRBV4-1,TGCGCCAGCAGCCAAGGGGACTCGTCCAGGGACCAGTACTTC,CASSQGDSSRDQYF
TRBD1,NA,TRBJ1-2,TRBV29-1,TGCAGCGCCGAGTCGGCGGGACAGAATTATGGCTACACCTTC,CSAESAGQNYGYTF
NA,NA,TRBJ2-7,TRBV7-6,TGTGCCAGCAGCCCGACAGGAGGGACCTACGAGCAGTACTTC,CASSPTGGTYEQYF
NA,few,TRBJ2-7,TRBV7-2,TGTGCCAGCAGCTTATCTGCCGGGACAGGGTCTGTCGGGAGGGACCTCTACGAGCAGTACTTC,CASSLSAGTGSVGRDLYEQYF
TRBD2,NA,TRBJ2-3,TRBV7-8,TGTGCCAGCAGCTTAGTTGGTCCGCTGCGGGGGATGAGGGCAGATACGCAGTATTTT,CASSLVGPLRGMRADTQYF
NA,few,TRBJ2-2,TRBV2,TGTGCCAGCATAGCGGCCAACACCGGGGAGCTGTTTTTT,CASIAANTGELFF
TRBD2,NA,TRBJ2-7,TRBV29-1,TGCAGCGTGTACGGGACTAGCGGGCGCTCCTACGAGCAGTACTTC,CSVYGTSGRSYEQYF
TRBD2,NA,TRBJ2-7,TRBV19,TGTGCCCGTAGTAGAGCGGGAGTCGCCTACGAGCAGTACTTC,CARSRAGVAYEQYF
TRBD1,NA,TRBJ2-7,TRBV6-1,TGTGCCAGCACGGGACAGGGCTCCTACGAGCAGTACTTC,CASTGQGSYEQYF
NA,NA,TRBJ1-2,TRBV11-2,TGTGCCAGCAGCTCCTCCGGGGAGGGGTCGAACTATGGCTACACCTTC,CASSSSGEGSNYGYTF
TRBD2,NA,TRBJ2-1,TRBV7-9,TGTGCCAGCAGCTTAGGAAGCGGGGGGGCGTCGCATGAGCAGTTCTTC,CASSLGSGGASHEQFF
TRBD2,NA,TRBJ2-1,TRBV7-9,TGTGCCAGCAGCTTAGTGGCTGGACTAGCAAACAATGAGCAGTTCTTC,CASSLVAGLANNEQFF
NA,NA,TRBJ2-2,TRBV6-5,TGTGCCAGCAGCTCCTTAGTGAGCACCGGGGAGCTGTTTTTT,CASSSLVSTGELFF
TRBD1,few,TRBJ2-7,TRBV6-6,TGTGCCAGCAGTTACCCCGACAGGGGGCAAGACGAGCAGTACTTC,CASSYPDRGQDEQYF
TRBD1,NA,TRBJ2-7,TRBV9,TGTGCCAGCAGCGCTGGGACAGGCCCCACCTACGAGCAGTACTTC,CASSAGTGPTYEQYF
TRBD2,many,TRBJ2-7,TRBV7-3,TGTGCCAGCAGCTTAAACCCGGGACTAGTACCTCCCGAGCAGTACTTC,CASSLNPGLVPPEQYF
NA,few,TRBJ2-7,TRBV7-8,TGTGCCAGCAGCCCCGACCTCTCCTACGAGCAGTACTTC,CASSPDLSYEQYF
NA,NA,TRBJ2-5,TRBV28,TGTGCCAGCACACGTTGGGACCGCCCCGAGGAGACCCAGTACTTC,CASTRWDRPEETQYF
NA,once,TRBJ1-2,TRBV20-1,TGCAGTGCTAGAGATACCCGGGGATCTCTCTATGGCTACACCTTC,CSARDTRGSLYGYTF
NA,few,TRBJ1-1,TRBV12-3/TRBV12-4,TGTGCCAGCAGGGAGGGGGATGAGCTTGAAGCTTTCTTT,CASREGDELEAFF
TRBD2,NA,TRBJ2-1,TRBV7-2,TGTGCCAGCAGCTCTAGCGGGGGGCCGTACAATGAGCAGTTCTTC,CASSSSGGPYNEQFF
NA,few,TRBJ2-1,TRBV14,TGTGCCAGCAGCCAAGAGTATCTAGGGAACAATGAGCAGTTCTTC,CASSQEYLGNNEQFF
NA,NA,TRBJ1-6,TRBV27,TGTGCCAGCAGTAGGCAGCTTAATTCACCCCTCCACTTT,CASSRQLNSPLHF
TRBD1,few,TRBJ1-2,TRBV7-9,TGTGCCAGCAGCTTAGGGGGACAGATTAACTATGGCTACACCTTC,CASSLGGQINYGYTF
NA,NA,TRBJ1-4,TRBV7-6,TGTGCCAGCAGCTTAGGTTCGATGGGGGGAACTAATGAAAAACTGTTTTTT,CASSLGSMGGTNEKLFF
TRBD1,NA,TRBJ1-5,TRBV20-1,TGCAGTGCTAGACCGACAGGGGCCTCCAATCAGCCCCAGCATTTT,CSARPTGASNQPQHF
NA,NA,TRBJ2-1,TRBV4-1,TGCGCCAGCAGCCAAGGGGGCGAGCAGTTCTTC,CASSQGGEQFF
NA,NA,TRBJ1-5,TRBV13,TGTGCCAGCAGCTTAGGGGCCCCGGGCAATCAGCCCCAGCATTTT,CASSLGAPGNQPQHF
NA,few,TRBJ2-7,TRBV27,TGTGCCAGCAGTCCTGTCCGGGGGGAGCAGTACTTC,CASSPVRGEQYF
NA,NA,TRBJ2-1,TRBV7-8,TGTGCCGGTCAAGGGGGGATTGGTCATGTCGATGAGCACTTCTTC,CAGQGGIGHVDEHFF
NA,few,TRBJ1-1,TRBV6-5,TGTGCCAGCAGTTACTCAGGGGGACTAATGAACACTGAAGCTTTCTTT,CASSYSGGLMNTEAFF
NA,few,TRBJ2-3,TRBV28,TGTGCCAGCAGTTTAGGGACCCCTGCCCCCGATACGCAGTATTTT,CASSLGTPAPDTQYF
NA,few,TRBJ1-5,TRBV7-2,TGTGCCAGCAGCTTAAACCTCCTTCCGCGGAATCAGCCCCAGCATTTT,CASSLNLLPRNQPQHF
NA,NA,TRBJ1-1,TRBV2,TGTGCCAGCAGTGAAGCGGGGGGTCTGAACACTGAAGCTTTCTTT,CASSEAGGLNTEAFF
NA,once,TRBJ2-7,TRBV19,TGTGCCAGTAGTATAGCAGCAGACGCCTCGGGGCAGTACTTC,CASSIAADASGQYF
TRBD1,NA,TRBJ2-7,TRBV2,TGTGCCAGCACCTTTGACAGGGGATTCACCTACGAGCAGTACTTC,CASTFDRGFTYEQYF
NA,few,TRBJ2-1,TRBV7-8,TGTGCCAGCACTCTTAGATGGGGAGGTTACTACAATGAGCAGTTCTTC,CASTLRWGGYYNEQFF
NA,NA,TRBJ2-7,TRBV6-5,TGTGCCAGCCGGAGCGGCTCCTACGAGCAGTACTTC,CASRSGSYEQYF
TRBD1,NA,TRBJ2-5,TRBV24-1,TGTGCCACCAGGGGGACAGAAGAAGAGACCCAGTACTTC,CATRGTEEETQYF
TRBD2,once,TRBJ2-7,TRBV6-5,TGTGCCAGCAGTGGGGGCGGACTAGCGGGACTTTACGAGCAGTACTTC,CASSGGGLAGLYEQYF
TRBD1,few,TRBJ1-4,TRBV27,TGTGCCAGCAGTCCGGGGACAGTGGGGGATGAAAAACTGTTTTTT,CASSPGTVGDEKLFF
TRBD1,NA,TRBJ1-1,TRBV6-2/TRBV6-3,TGTGCCAGCAGTTACTCGATCGGGACAGACTACATGAACACTGAAGCTTTCTTT,CASSYSIGTDYMNTEAFF
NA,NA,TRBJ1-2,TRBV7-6,TGTGCCAGCAGCTCAGGGTTTGGCTACACCTTC,CASSSGFGYTF
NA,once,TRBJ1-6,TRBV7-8,TGTGCCAGCAGGCCGACGGGGGTTGGAAGTAATTCACCCCTCCACTTT,CASRPTGVGSNSPLHF
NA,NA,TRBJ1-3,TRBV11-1,TGTGCCAGCAGCGGAACAGGAGGCTCTGGAAACACCATATATTTT,CASSGTGGSGNTIYF
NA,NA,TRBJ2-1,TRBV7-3,TGTGCCAGCGCGGGGGCCTCCTACAATGAGCAGTTCTTC,CASAGASYNEQFF
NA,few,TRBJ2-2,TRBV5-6,TGTGCCAGCAGCCTGGGACACCCGAACACCGGGGAGCTGTTTTTT,CASSLGHPNTGELFF
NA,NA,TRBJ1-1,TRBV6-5,TGTGCCAGCAGTTACTCGGCCGGGGAAGTGAACACTGAAGCTTTCTTT,CASSYSAGEVNTEAFF
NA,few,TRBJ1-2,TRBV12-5,TGTGCTAGTGGTTTGTTTCAGGTTGCGGGCTACACCTTC,CASGLFQVAGYTF
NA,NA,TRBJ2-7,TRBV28,TGTGCCAGCAGTGATAGGAGGGGGCGAAAAGTGTACGAGCAGTACTTC,CASSDRRGRKVYEQYF
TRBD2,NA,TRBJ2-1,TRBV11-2,TGTGCCAGCAGCTTAGCGGGGGGGCCATATGAGCAGTTCTTC,CASSLAGGPYEQFF
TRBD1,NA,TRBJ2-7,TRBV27,TGTGCCAGCAGTTCTGGACAGGGGGCAGATGACGAGCAGTACTTC,CASSSGQGADDEQYF